Listed below are T cell receptor beta chains from one sample, sequenced in a study of CD8+CD57+ T cells in acquired aplastic anemia. In TCRdb, the reads were re-called with MiXCR into one record per CDR3 protein. The sample includes approximately 250,000 distinct CDR3 sequences, approximately 86% of them seen just once. Sequencing input: sorted CD4+, CD8+, or CD8+CD57+ T cells (not recorded which) from PBMCs. These receptor sequences come from a human donor with aplastic anemia. Both conserved end residues are part of each CDR3. The order of the fields is D gene, J gene, V gene, clone size, CDR3 protein, CDR3 DNA. D genes are given only for firm matches. The listing skips clone size in some rows; elsewhere it reads once, few, many or a size class.

d_call: NA
j_call: TRBJ2-3
v_call: TRBV7-9
clone_size: many
cdr3_aa: CASSSSDTQYFGPF
cdr3_nt: NA

d_call: NA
j_call: TRBJ2-3
v_call: TRBV7-3
clone_size: NA
cdr3_aa: CASSNQANAVEHF
cdr3_nt: TGTGCCAGCTCAAACCAGGCCAACGCCGTTGAACACTTT

d_call: TRBD1
j_call: TRBJ1-1
v_call: TRBV7-8
clone_size: NA
cdr3_aa: CASSRQGVETEAFF
cdr3_nt: TGTGCCAGCAGCCGACAGGGCGTAGAGACTGAAGCTTTCTTT

d_call: NA
j_call: TRBJ2-3
v_call: TRBV15
clone_size: NA
cdr3_aa: CATSLARGQDTQYF
cdr3_nt: TGTGCCACCAGCTTAGCCAGAGGTCAAGATACGCAGTACTTT

d_call: NA
j_call: TRBJ2-3
v_call: TRBV7-3
clone_size: NA
cdr3_aa: CASSLGGGPYRPYF
cdr3_nt: TGTGCCAGCAGCTTAGGGGGAGGTCCCTATAGGCCGTATTTT

d_call: TRBD2
j_call: TRBJ2-3
v_call: TRBV15
clone_size: NA
cdr3_aa: CATSREAGGPDTQYF
cdr3_nt: TGTGCCACCAGCAGAGAAGCGGGAGGTCCAGATACGCAGTATTTT

d_call: NA
j_call: TRBJ1-5
v_call: TRBV7-9
clone_size: once
cdr3_aa: CASSSSTGHQPQHF
cdr3_nt: TGTGCCAGCAGCTCCTCGACAGGCCATCAGCCCCAGCATTTT

d_call: NA
j_call: TRBJ2-1
v_call: TRBV9
clone_size: NA
cdr3_aa: CASSATSFYNEQFF
cdr3_nt: TGTGCCAGCAGCGCGACGTCGTTTTACAATGAGCAGTTCTTC

d_call: TRBD1
j_call: TRBJ2-4
v_call: TRBV7-3
clone_size: NA
cdr3_aa: CASSRQGKVGSAKNIQYF
cdr3_nt: TGTGCCAGCTCAAGACAGGGCAAAGTTGGTTCGGCCAAAAACATTCAGTACTTC

d_call: NA
j_call: TRBJ1-2
v_call: TRBV2
clone_size: NA
cdr3_aa: CASSGVGGYTF
cdr3_nt: TGTGCCAGCAGTGGGGTGGGGGGCTACACCTTC

d_call: NA
j_call: TRBJ2-1
v_call: TRBV9
clone_size: NA
cdr3_aa: CASSVGGQRTATRFF
cdr3_nt: TGTGCCAGCAGCGTAGGGGGCCAGAGGACAGCAACGCGGTTCTTC

d_call: NA
j_call: TRBJ1-2
v_call: TRBV25-1
clone_size: NA
cdr3_aa: CASRDRNGLSNYGYTF
cdr3_nt: TGTGCCAGCAGAGACAGGAATGGACTATCTAACTATGGCTACACCTTC

d_call: NA
j_call: TRBJ2-1
v_call: TRBV7-8
clone_size: NA
cdr3_aa: CASSIAGGAYNEHFF
cdr3_nt: TGTGCCAGCAGTATAGCTGGAGGAGCCTACAATGAGCATTTCTTC

d_call: NA
j_call: TRBJ2-5
v_call: TRBV3-1
clone_size: many
cdr3_aa: CASSQVRQDQETQYF
cdr3_nt: TGTGCCAGCAGCCAAGTAAGACAGGACCAAGAGACCCAGTACTTC

d_call: NA
j_call: TRBJ1-2
v_call: TRBV25-1
clone_size: NA
cdr3_aa: CASSENFLNYGYTF
cdr3_nt: TGTGCCAGCAGTGAAAATTTCCTCAACTATGGCTACACCTTC

d_call: NA
j_call: TRBJ1-4
v_call: TRBV7-8
clone_size: NA
cdr3_aa: CASSVLASNSETQF
cdr3_nt: TGTGCCAGCAGTGTCCTCGCAAGTAATTCGGAAACGCAGTTT

d_call: NA
j_call: TRBJ2-4
v_call: TRBV11-2
clone_size: NA
cdr3_aa: CASGGTDNIQYF
cdr3_nt: TGTGCCAGCGGAGGAACTGACAACATTCAGTACTTC

d_call: NA
j_call: TRBJ1-3
v_call: TRBV2
clone_size: NA
cdr3_aa: CASSEGRLSGNTIYF
cdr3_nt: TGTGCCAGCAGTGAGGGTCGTCTCTCTGGAAACACCATATATTTT

d_call: TRBD2
j_call: TRBJ2-3
v_call: TRBV7-8
clone_size: few
cdr3_aa: CASSLAGGADAQYF
cdr3_nt: TGTGCCAGCAGCTTGGCGGGAGGCGCCGATGCGCAGTATTTT

d_call: TRBD2
j_call: TRBJ2-3
v_call: TRBV7-8
clone_size: NA
cdr3_aa: CASSSASGSGDTQYF
cdr3_nt: TGTGCCAGCAGCTCAGCGAGCGGGAGCGGAGATACGCAGTATTTT

d_call: NA
j_call: TRBJ2-3
v_call: TRBV2
clone_size: NA
cdr3_aa: CASSVGGRSATQYF
cdr3_nt: TGTGCCAGCAGCGTAGGTGGCAGGTCAGCTACGCAGTATTTT

d_call: TRBD1
j_call: TRBJ2-1
v_call: TRBV20-1
clone_size: once
cdr3_aa: CSARDWDRDKFF
cdr3_nt: TGCAGTGCTCGAGACTGGGACAGGGACAAGTTCTTC

d_call: NA
j_call: TRBJ2-1
v_call: TRBV7-9
clone_size: NA
cdr3_aa: CASSFQRGRGSDAQFF
cdr3_nt: TGTGCCAGCAGCTTTCAAAGGGGCCGAGGGTCAGATGCGCAGTTCTTC

d_call: TRBD1
j_call: TRBJ1-2
v_call: TRBV7-4
clone_size: NA
cdr3_aa: CASSGDGGGTDTF
cdr3_nt: TGTGCCAGCAGCGGTGATGGGGGCGGGACAGACACCTTC